The next 20 T cell receptor beta chains were all read from a single sample in a study of response to subunit inactivated influenza vaccine. TCRdb independently ran MiXCR on the RT-PCR reads; one entry per CDR3 protein. The top ten hold 1.5% to 2% of the sample, which has roughly 520,000 distinct CDR3 sequences, about 25% seen once. The sequenced sample was CD4+ T cells sorted from PBMCs, obtained more than 4 days after vaccination. The source of these receptors is a man in his forties or fifties who received an inactivated influenza vaccine.

V is TRBV7-2 and J is TRBJ2-3; 9 bases fit TRBD2. Germline V CDR1 and CDR2: SGHTA, FQGNSA. V shed 2 bases and J 4 bases; nucleotides not matched to a gene: 10. This CDR3 is 17 amino acids long. CDR3 residues: CASSLSRGGRVSDTQYF. The CDR3 coding sequence is TGTGCCAGCAGCTTATCGCGGGGGGGCCGAGTATCAGATACGCAGTATTTT.

The chain employs TRBV29-1 and TRBJ2-2; D uncertain. V was clipped by 4 bases and J by 0 bases, with 6 bases between them. The germline V gene encodes CDR1 SQVTM and CDR2 ANQGSEA. CDR3 length equals 13 residues. The CDR3 bases are TGCAGCGTTGGGCAGACGAACACCGGGGAGCTGTTTTTT. Translation gives CSVGQTNTGELFF.

The V call is TRBV5-1, the J call TRBJ2-1; D is undetermined. Trimming left V 0 bases short and J 6 bases short, with 13 bases between. Germline CDR1 and CDR2: SGHRS and YFSETQ. This CDR3 is 15 amino acids long. The CDR3 nucleotides read TGCGCCAGCAGCTTGGGTATGACACCGGGCAATGAGCAGTTCTTC. Translated, it gives CASSLGMTPGNEQFF.

V and J are TRBV10-3 and TRBJ2-3, with TRBD2 matching 13 bases. The length of the CDR3 is 15 residues. Per the germline V gene, CDR1 is ENHRY and CDR2 is SYGVKD. After removal of 10 bases from V and 1 base from J, the junction contained 5 bases not matched to a gene. CDR3 in amino acids: CATDGTSGGTDTQYF. The CDR3 nucleotides are TGTGCCACCGATGGGACTAGCGGGGGCACAGATACGCAGTATTTT.

The table lists this clonotype with a few counts. The chain has TRBV7-6 and TRBJ2-3; perhaps TRBD2 as D (5 bases). The length of the CDR3 is 16 residues. V was trimmed by 5 bases and J by 2 bases, leaving 17 bases between them. Germline loops: CDR1 SGHVS, CDR2 FNYEAQ. The CDR3 is CASSPFSRTYTDTQYF. The CDR3 DNA is TGTGCCAGCAGCCCATTCAGTCGGACTTACACAGATACGCAGTATTTT.

This clonotype was recorded once. This chain connects TRBV29-1 to TRBJ2-2; the D is unclear. This CDR3 comprises 11 residues. The germline V gene has CDR1 SQVTM and CDR2 ANQGSEA. V was pared by 8 bases and J by 8 bases, with 12 bases between. As DNA, the CDR3 is TGCAGCTTCCCTCCGAGGGGGGAGCTGTTTTTT. Translated: CSFPPRGELFF.

The gene calls are TRBV20-1 and TRBJ2-5; 7 positions match TRBD1. V lost 7 bases, J lost 1 base, and 9 bases stayed unmatched. Germline V gene sequence: CDR1 DFQATT, CDR2 SNEGSKA (reference sequence). The CDR3 spans 14 residues. CDR3 DNA: TGCAGTGGAGGCCAGGGGGTCCCCCAAGAGACCCAGTACTTC. This gives the protein CSGGQGVPQETQYF.

J is TRBJ1-4 and V is TRBV29-1; D is unclear. The germline V and J ends were trimmed by 6 bases and 7 bases, with 15 bases remaining between them. Germline values: CDR1 SQVTM, CDR2 ANQGSEA. The CDR3 runs to 13 residues. The CDR3 spells CSVAPGPGEKLFF. CDR3 DNA: TGCAGCGTGGCCCCCGGTCCCGGTGAAAAACTGTTTTTT.

The V call is TRBV29-1, the J call TRBJ2-1; D tentatively reads TRBD1 or TRBD2 (5 bases each). V lost 5 bases and J 3 bases, leaving 17 bases between the germline ends. CDR3 size: 15 residues. Germline-derived CDR1 and CDR2 are SQVTM and ANQGSEA. CDR3: CSVFGTEVYYNEQFF. CDR3 DNA sequence: TGCAGCGTTTTCGGGACCGAAGTCTACTACAATGAGCAGTTCTTC.

This clonotype has more than one count but fewer than ten. J is TRBJ1-4 and V is TRBV9; D may be TRBD1 (6 bases). From germline, CDR1 is SGDLS and CDR2 YYNGEE. CDR3 size: 16 residues. V was shortened by 4 bases and J by 2 bases, with 15 bases between the two germline ends. The CDR3 DNA is TGTGCCAGCAGCAAGCGGGACACCCGCACTAATGAAAAACTGTTTTTT. Translation gives CASSKRDTRTNEKLFF.

Points on this clonotype: At one boundary the junction diverges from the germline segment, which might be a read error. CDR3 in amino acids: CVSSLVGITSGANVLTF. The DNA for the CDR3 is TGCGTCAGCAGCTTGGTTGGCATAACCTCTGGGGCCAACGTCCTGACTTTC. J is TRBJ2-6 and V is TRBV5-1; no definite D call. Germline CDR1 is SGHRS and CDR2 is YFSETQ. This CDR3 comprises 17 residues.

This clonotype was seen repeatedly, ten times or more. The chain is built from TRBV29-1 and TRBJ2-7; 7 bases map to TRBD2. This CDR3 spans 13 amino acids. Germline V gives CDR1 SQVTM, CDR2 ANQGSEA. V shed 7 bases, J shed 1 base, and the junction held 7 bases outside the gene matches. The DNA of the CDR3 is TGCAGCGCCGGGACGGGAGGTTCCTACGAGCAGTACTTC. It specifies CSAGTGGSYEQYF.

This chain links TRBV20-1 with TRBJ2-7, with TRBD1 identical over 7 bases. The trim removed 5 bases at V and 4 bases at J, leaving 5 bases unmatched. In germline, CDR1 is DFQATT, CDR2 SNEGSKA (reference sequence). This CDR3 region has 12 residues. Written as DNA, the CDR3 is TGCAGTGCTCCCCTCAGGGGGTACGAGCAGTACTTC. Translation: CSAPLRGYEQYF.

DNA of the CDR3: TGCGCCAGCAGTCGCGGGACTAGCGGTCACACCGGGGAGCTGTTTTTT. Amino acids: CASSRGTSGHTGELFF. The chain has TRBV4-3 and TRBJ2-2, with TRBD2 matching over 11 bases. The CDR3 covers 16 residues. In germline, CDR1 is LGHNA, CDR2 YSLEER. J lost 3 bases, V lost 6 bases, and 6 bases had no gene match.

The chain has TRBV6-2 or TRBV6-3 and TRBJ1-1; D not certain. The CDR3 sequence is 12 residues long. Germline CDR1 is MNHEY and CDR2 is SVGEGT. V gave up 2 bases and J gave up 10 bases, with 11 bases separating them. The CDR3 sequence: CASSYPGRPAFF. The CDR3 DNA reads TGTGCCAGCAGTTACCCGGGCAGGCCAGCTTTCTTT.

The chain employs TRBV20-1 and TRBJ2-1; D may be TRBD2 (6 bases). CDR1 is DFQATT, CDR2 SNEGSKA, per germline (reference sequence). The ends were cut back, 3 bases at V and 0 bases at J, with 15 bases in the middle. The CDR3 loop spans 16 amino acids. The CDR3 DNA reads TGCAGTGCTAGTCGTGACGGGGGAGGCTCCTACAATGAGCAGTTCTTC. Translating it yields CSASRDGGGSYNEQFF.

V is TRBV7-2 and J is TRBJ2-5, with unresolved D. In germline, CDR1 is SGHTA, CDR2 FQGNSA. V was clipped by 5 bases and J by 5 bases, with 15 bases between them. The CDR3 length is 14 residues. Here the CDR3 reads CASSNYGPSETQYF. CDR3 bases: TGTGCCAGCAGCAATTACGGACCCTCGGAGACCCAGTACTTC.

This clonotype was counted between two and nine times. The chain joins TRBV12-3 or TRBV12-4 to TRBJ2-2; no reliable D call. The CDR3 loop spans 14 amino acids. The V gene lost 2 bases and the J gene lost 6 bases, with 10 bases spanning the gap. The CDR3 DNA reads as TGTGCCAGCAGTTTATCGGCCCAAGCCGGGGAGCTGTTTTTT. It encodes CASSLSAQAGELFF.

This clonotype was picked up a small number of times. This sequence joins TRBV4-3 and TRBJ2-2, with no clear D. CDR3 length equals 15 residues. Germline CDR1 and CDR2: LGHNA and YSLEER. Trimming cost V 0 bases and J 7 bases, with 12 bases left between them. CDR3 amino acids: CASSQDYNTYGELFF. CDR3 bases: TGCGCCAGCAGCCAAGATTATAATACCTACGGGGAGCTGTTTTTT.

The table lists this clonotype with many counts. CDR3 in DNA: TGTGCCAGCAGCCAGGGCCTTAGGGATGAGCAGTTCTTC. Translation: CASSQGLRDEQFF. The genes are TRBV9 and TRBJ2-1; possibly TRBD1 for D (5 bases). Trimming left V 4 bases short and J 8 bases short, with 13 bases between. CDR3 length equals 13 residues. Germline CDR1 reads SGDLS; CDR2 reads YYNGEE.